This T cell receptor (beta chain) was sequenced during a study of vaccination effects on CD4 cells after COVID-19. About the research overall: Post-vaccine specimens arrived a median 72 days past the second dose.

Concerning this clone: The antigen is undetermined.

Study-wide results and caveats: Late post-vaccination, clones induced by infection and those induced by vaccine underwent marked clonal contraction.

The CDR3 contains 15 residues. The ends lost 0 bases at V and 7 bases at J; junction bases unmatched: 4. The germline V gene has CDR1 SGHRS and CDR2 YFSETQ. Pools of viral peptides were used by the ViraFEST assay to expand antigen-specific CD4+ T cells ahead of sequencing. At the end of more than 8 days of culture, CD4+ T cells were isolated. Two-dose BNT162b2 or mRNA-1273 vaccination was given to participants. Culturing of 1.5 million to 2.5 million PBMC per well took place with around 9.6 IU/ml IL-2 and about 10 ug/ml peptides. Cultures received IL-2 medium that replaced half the medium on days 3 and 7. Assay: immunoSEQ multiplex PCR; the TCRdb copy retains only in-frame clones and omits some. The table records about 66,000 clones, about 80% of them present only once.

V is TRBV5-1 and J is TRBJ1-6; 7 positions match TRBD1. Sequences were derived from CD4+ T cells from PBMCs cultured with HCoV-OC43 spike peptides, sampled after COVID-19 vaccination. Subset here: HCoV-OC43 spike overlapping peptide pool stimulation. The source of this sequence is a human donor who received a COVID-19 vaccine. CDR3 in amino acids: CASSLEAGGNSPLHF. CDR3 bases: TGCGCCAGCAGCTTGGAAGCAGGGGGGAATTCACCCCTCCACTTT.